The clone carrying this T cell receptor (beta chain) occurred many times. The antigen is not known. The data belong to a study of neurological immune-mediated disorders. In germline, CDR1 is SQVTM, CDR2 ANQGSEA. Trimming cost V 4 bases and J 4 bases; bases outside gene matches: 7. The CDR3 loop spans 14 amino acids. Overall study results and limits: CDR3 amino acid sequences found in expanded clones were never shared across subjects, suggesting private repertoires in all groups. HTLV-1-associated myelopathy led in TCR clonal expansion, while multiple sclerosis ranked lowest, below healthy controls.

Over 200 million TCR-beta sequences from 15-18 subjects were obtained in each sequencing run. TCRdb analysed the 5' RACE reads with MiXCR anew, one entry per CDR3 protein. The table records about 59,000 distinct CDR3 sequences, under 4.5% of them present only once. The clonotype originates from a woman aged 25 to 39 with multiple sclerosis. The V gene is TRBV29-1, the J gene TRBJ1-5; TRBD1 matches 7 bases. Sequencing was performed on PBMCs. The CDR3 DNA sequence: TGCAGCGTTGGTGGGGACAGACTAAATCAGCCCCAGCATTTT. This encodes CSVGGDRLNQPQHF.